The rows below give T cell receptor beta chains drawn from one sample of a study of blood T cell repertoires in COVID-19. The data were produced by immunoSEQ multiplex PCR, yet TCRdb's version contains in-frame clones alone and is incomplete. The table lists fewer than 200,000 clones, 75% to 85% of them singletons. The sample consisted of peripheral blood. These receptors were obtained from a man in his sixties with acute or convalescent COVID-19. Both conserved end residues are part of each CDR3. Each record gives: J gene, CDR3 length, clone size, V gene, D gene, CDR3 protein, CDR3 DNA. D genes are given only for firm matches. Clone size is shown for a subset of rows, as once, few, many or a class of expanded clone.

>TRBJ2-1|14|.|TRBV10-3|TRBD1
CAISRDRGRDEQFF
TGTGCCATCAGCCGGGACAGGGGGCGTGATGAGCAGTTCTTC
>TRBJ1-2|14|once|TRBV19|.
CASSISGKNYGYTF
TGTGCCAGTAGTATTTCGGGGAAGAACTATGGCTACACCTTC
>TRBJ2-1|15|.|TRBV7-8|TRBD2
CASSLGLAGVSEQFF
TGTGCCAGCAGCTTAGGGTTAGCGGGAGTTTCTGAGCAGTTCTTC
>TRBJ2-3|15|.|TRBV5-4|TRBD2
CASSLTSGITDTQYF
TGTGCCAGCAGCTTGACTAGCGGGATCACAGATACGCAGTATTTT
>TRBJ2-7|14|.|TRBV7-3|.
CASSPRAGSYEQYF
TGTGCCAGCAGCCCAAGGGCGGGGAGCTACGAGCAGTACTTC
>TRBJ2-7|12|.|TRBV7-6|.
CASSLRTDEQYF
TGTGCCAGCAGCTTAAGGACAGACGAGCAGTACTTC
>TRBJ1-5|15|.|TRBV7-9|TRBD1
CASSADRGRHQPQHF
TGTGCCAGCAGCGCGGACAGGGGGCGTCATCAGCCCCAGCATTTT
>TRBJ2-3|18|.|TRBV7-3|TRBD2
CASSFGGDLAGVQDTQYF
TGTGCCAGCAGCTTTGGTGGTGACCTAGCGGGGGTTCAGGATACGCAGTATTTT
>TRBJ1-5|16|.|TRBV9|.
CASSVNAGTPNQPQHF
TGTGCCAGCAGCGTAAATGCCGGGACACCCAATCAGCCCCAGCATTTT
>TRBJ2-7|14|.|TRBV4-1|.
CASSPRGATYEQYF
TGCGCCAGCAGCCCCCGGGGGGCGACCTACGAGCAGTACTTC
>TRBJ1-4|14|.|TRBV25-1|TRBD1
CASTQGGGNEKLFF
TGTGCCAGCACCCAAGGGGGCGGAAATGAAAAACTGTTTTTT
>TRBJ2-5|17|once|TRBV5-1|TRBD2
CASSLFSGSGLEETQYF
TGCGCCAGCAGCTTGTTTAGCGGGAGTGGTCTGGAAGAGACCCAGTACTTC
>TRBJ1-2|17|.|TRBV7-2|TRBD1
CASSYNDRDPYSYGYTF
TGTGCCAGCAGCTATAATGACAGGGACCCGTATTCCTATGGCTACACCTTC
>TRBJ1-6|13|.|TRBV29-1|.
CSVRQNNNSPLHF
TGCAGCGTCCGACAGAACAATAATTCACCCCTCCACTTT
>TRBJ2-7|14|.|TRBV3-1/TRBV3-2|TRBD1
CASSHPTGDYEQYF
TGTGCCAGCAGCCACCCGACAGGGGACTACGAGCAGTACTTC
>TRBJ2-3|14|.|TRBV11-1|.
CASSLARVTDTQYF
TGTGCCAGCAGCTTAGCCCGGGTGACAGATACGCAGTATTTT
>TRBJ2-3|13|.|TRBV27|.
CASSPALTDTQYF
TGTGCCAGCAGTCCCGCGCTCACAGATACGCAGTATTTT